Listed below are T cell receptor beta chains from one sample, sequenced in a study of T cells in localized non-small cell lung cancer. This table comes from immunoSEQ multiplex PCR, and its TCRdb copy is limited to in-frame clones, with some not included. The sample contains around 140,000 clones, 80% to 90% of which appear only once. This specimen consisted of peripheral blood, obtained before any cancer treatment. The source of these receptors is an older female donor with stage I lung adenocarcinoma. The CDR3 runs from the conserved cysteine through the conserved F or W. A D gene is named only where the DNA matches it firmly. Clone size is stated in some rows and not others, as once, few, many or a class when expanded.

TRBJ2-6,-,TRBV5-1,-,TGCGCCAGCACCCGCCCCGGGCTAACACTGAGGGGGGCCAACGTCCTGACTTTC,CASTRPGLTLRGANVLTF
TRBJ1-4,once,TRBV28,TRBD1,TGTGCCAGCAGTTTATCCTCAGGGGGCATCGGAACTAATGAAAAACTGTTTTTT,CASSLSSGGIGTNEKLFF
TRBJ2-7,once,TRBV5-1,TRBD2,TGCGCCAGCAGCTTGCTAGCGGGAAGGCTCTACGAGCAGTACTTC,CASSLLAGRLYEQYF
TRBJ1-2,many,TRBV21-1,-,TGTGCCAGCAGCACCTGGGACAGTATTAACTATGGCTACACCTTC,CASSTWDSINYGYTF
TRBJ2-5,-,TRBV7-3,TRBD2,TGTGCCAGCAGCTCGACTAGCGCGGTGGAGACCCAGTACTTC,CASSSTSAVETQYF
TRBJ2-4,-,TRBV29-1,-,TGCAGCCCCGATTCCAAAAACATTCAGTACTTC,CSPDSKNIQYF
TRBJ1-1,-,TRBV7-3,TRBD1,TGTGCCAGCAGAGGACAGGGGCGCATATTTTTCTTT,CASRGQGRIFFF
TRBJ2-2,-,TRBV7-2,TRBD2,TGTGCCAGCAGCTCCGGACTAGCGGGAGTTTTAGGGGAGCTGTTTTTT,CASSSGLAGVLGELFF
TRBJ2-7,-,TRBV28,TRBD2,TGTGCCAGCAGTTCATCAGGGACTAGCGGACGCTACGAGCAGTACTTC,CASSSSGTSGRYEQYF
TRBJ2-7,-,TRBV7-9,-,TGTGCCAGCAGCTTAACCCCCACCGTCAGCGCACTGAGCGAGCAGTACTTC,CASSLTPTVSALSEQYF
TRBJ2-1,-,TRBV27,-,TGTGCCAGCAGTTTGGCGGGCCAGGCAGGGGAGCAGTTCTTC,CASSLAGQAGEQFF
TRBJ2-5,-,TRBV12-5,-,TGTGCTAGTGGCCCCGGGTTTGGTGGTCAAGAGACCCAGTACTTC,CASGPGFGGQETQYF
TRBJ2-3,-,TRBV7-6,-,TGTGCCAGCAGCTTAATCACAGGGAGCACAGATACGCAGTATTTT,CASSLITGSTDTQYF
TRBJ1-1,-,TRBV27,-,TGTGCCAGCAGTTTTTTAGGGGAGGGTTTTAACACTGAAGCTTTCTTT,CASSFLGEGFNTEAFF
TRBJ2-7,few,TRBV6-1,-,TGTGCCAGCAGTGAAAGGTACGAGCAGTACTTC,CASSERYEQYF
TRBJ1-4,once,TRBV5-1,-,TGCGCCAGCAGCTTGGGTGGCAGTAATGAAAAACTGTTTTTT,CASSLGGSNEKLFF
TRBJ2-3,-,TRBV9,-,TGTGCCAGCAGCTCACTTGGCGGAGCCTCCACAGATACGCAGTATTTT,CASSSLGGASTDTQYF
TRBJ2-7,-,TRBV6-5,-,TGTGCCAGCACCCCTTTCGCGGGCCACATGGAGCAGTACTTC,CASTPFAGHMEQYF
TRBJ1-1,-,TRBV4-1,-,TGCGCCAGCAGCCAAGATGGCGGACACACGAACACTGAAGCTTTCTTT,CASSQDGGHTNTEAFF
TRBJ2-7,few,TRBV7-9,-,TGTGCCAGCACATATGGGCGGCAGGGATCCTACGAGCAGTACTTC,CASTYGRQGSYEQYF
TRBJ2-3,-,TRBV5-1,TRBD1,TGCGCCAGCAGCTGGGGACAGGGGGGCACAGATACGCAGTATTTT,CASSWGQGGTDTQYF
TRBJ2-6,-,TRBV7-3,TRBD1,TGTGCCAGCAGCAAACCAATGGGACAGGGGGCGTCTTCCGGGGCCAACGTCCTGACTTTC,CASSKPMGQGASSGANVLTF
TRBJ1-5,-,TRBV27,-,TGTGCCAGCAGTTTAGAGAACCCAGGTTCCGATTTTGACAATCAGCCCCAGCATTTT,CASSLENPGSDFDNQPQHF
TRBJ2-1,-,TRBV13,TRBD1,TGTGCCAGCAGCATCGACAGGGCCTCCGGCTACAATGAGCAGTTCTTC,CASSIDRASGYNEQFF
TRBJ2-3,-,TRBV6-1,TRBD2,TGTGCCAGCAGCCGGGGGGGCGGGTTAGATACGCAGTATTTT,CASSRGGGLDTQYF
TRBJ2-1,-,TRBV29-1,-,TGCAGCGTTGGGATCCTCATAGCGGAGCAGTTCTTC,CSVGILIAEQFF
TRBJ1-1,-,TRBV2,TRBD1,TGTGCCAGCAGTCCGGGACAGGGGGCAAGAAACACTGAAGCTTTCTTT,CASSPGQGARNTEAFF
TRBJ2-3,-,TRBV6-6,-,TGTGCCACCAGTACAGGGCTCAACACAGATACGCAGTATTTT,CATSTGLNTDTQYF
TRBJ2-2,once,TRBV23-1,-,TGCGCCAGCAGTCAATTCGGGGTAGGGACACAAACCGGGGAGCTGTTTTTT,CASSQFGVGTQTGELFF
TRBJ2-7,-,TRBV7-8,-,TGTGCCAGCAACCCAAGGGGGAGGAGTTACGAGCAGTACTTC,CASNPRGRSYEQYF
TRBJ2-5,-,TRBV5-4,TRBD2,TGTGCCAGCAGCCTGACTAGCGGCCAAGAGACCCAGTACTTC,CASSLTSGQETQYF